This T cell receptor beta chain was documented in a study of CD8+ T cells in alopecia areata. Study-wide background: Oral tofacitinib, 5 to 10 mg twice daily, was given in an open-label trial. Tofacitinib administration persisted for 6 to 18 months, succeeded by 6 months off drug.

Extracted RNA was reverse transcribed, and the resulting cDNA served as sequencing template. Profiling relied on immunoSEQ multiplex PCR, and the TCRdb table lists in-frame clones only, not all of them. The sample carries 200,000 or so clones, 35% to 45% recorded once. Germline V gene data show CDR1 as SEHNR and CDR2 as FQNEAQ (reference sequence). Trimming took 1 base from V and 3 from J, leaving 16 bases between them. The CDR3 has 16 residues. As for treatment: oral pan-JAK inhibitor, 5-10 mg twice daily. Peripheral blood, together with lesional scalp punch biopsies, was collected from alopecia areata patients.

The chain couples TRBV7-9 to TRBJ2-7; D may be TRBD2 (5 bases). The sequence derives from a human donor with alopecia areata. Specimen: CD4+ T cells sorted from blood, collected between weeks 30 and 35, from a patient treated with tofacitinib. The CDR3: CASSLERRTASYEQYF. DNA for the CDR3: TGTGCCAGCAGCTTAGAGCGTCGGACTGCGAGCTACGAGCAGTACTTC.